A selection of T cell receptor beta chains follows, all from one sample in a study of blood T cell repertoires in COVID-19. Profiling relied on immunoSEQ multiplex PCR, and the TCRdb table lists in-frame clones only, not all of them. Of about 320,000 clones listed, roughly 85% were seen once; the top ten hold around 6.9%. Input material: peripheral blood. The receptors originated from a human donor in a cohort sampled during active COVID-19. The CDR3 runs from the conserved cysteine through the conserved F or W. Each record gives: V gene, clone size, D gene, J gene, CDR3 protein, CDR3 DNA. The D gene is left open where the match is weak. Clone size appears in some rows only: once, few, many, or a class for an expanded clone.

TRBV2,-,TRBD2,TRBJ2-3,CASGVAGRFASTDTQYF,TGTGCCAGTGGGGTAGCGGGGAGATTTGCTAGCACAGATACGCAGTATTTT
TRBV29-1,-,-,TRBJ2-7,CSVEEGGGVRHEQYF,TGCAGCGTTGAAGAAGGAGGGGGCGTGCGCCACGAGCAGTACTTC
TRBV19,-,TRBD2,TRBJ2-1,CASSASLAGDHNEQFF,TGTGCCAGTAGTGCATCTCTAGCGGGGGACCACAATGAGCAGTTCTTC
TRBV15,-,-,TRBJ1-5,CATSRDRRTVGNQPQHF,TGTGCCACCAGCAGAGACCGGCGGACAGTGGGGAATCAGCCCCAGCATTTT
TRBV11-1,few,-,TRBJ2-7,CASSLVQGRGYEQYF,TGTGCCAGCAGCTTAGTCCAGGGGCGAGGCTACGAGCAGTACTTC
TRBV5-4,-,TRBD1,TRBJ2-7,CASSQGQMITYEQYF,TGTGCCAGCAGCCAGGGACAGATGATAACCTACGAGCAGTACTTC
TRBV25-1,few,TRBD1,TRBJ2-1,CASVGTGAYEQFF,TGTGCCAGCGTAGGGACAGGGGCGTATGAGCAGTTCTTC
TRBV9,-,TRBD1,TRBJ1-5,CASSVGQGEFQPQHF,TGTGCCAGCAGCGTAGGGCAGGGGGAATTTCAGCCCCAGCATTTT
TRBV27,-,TRBD2,TRBJ2-1,CASSSLAGGPNEQFF,TGTGCCAGCAGTTCACTAGCGGGGGGGCCCAATGAGCAGTTCTTC
TRBV30,-,TRBD2,TRBJ2-1,CAWSSGGRPNEQFF,TGTGCCTGGAGTTCAGGCGGGAGACCCAATGAGCAGTTCTTC
TRBV6-5,-,-,TRBJ1-5,CASILRDTGYQPQHF,TGTGCCAGCATTTTACGGGACACTGGGTATCAGCCCCAGCATTTT
TRBV6-1,few,-,TRBJ1-5,CASSRSDQPQHF,TGTGCCAGCAGCAGAAGCGATCAGCCCCAGCATTTT
TRBV6-1,-,TRBD1,TRBJ2-7,CASSGSTGTGRYEQYF,TGTGCCAGCAGTGGATCCACCGGGACAGGGCGGTACGAGCAGTACTTC
TRBV5-1,-,-,TRBJ1-1,CASTLAGAVTEAFF,TGCGCCAGCACCCTCGCAGGGGCGGTGACTGAAGCTTTCTTT
TRBV15,once,TRBD1,TRBJ2-3,CATSTRTGGATDTQYF,TGTGCCACCAGCACTAGGACAGGGGGCGCCACAGATACGCAGTATTTT
TRBV28,-,-,TRBJ1-3,CASSYSSGNTIYF,TGTGCCAGCAGTTACAGTTCTGGAAACACCATATATTTT
TRBV6-5,-,TRBD1,TRBJ1-2,CASSWDRGQIGYTF,TGTGCCAGCAGTTGGGACAGGGGGCAAATTGGCTACACCTTC
TRBV15,many,TRBD1,TRBJ1-1,CAARAGGNTEAFF,TGTGCCGCTAGGGCAGGGGGAAACACTGAAGCTTTCTTT
TRBV10-2,-,-,TRBJ1-2,CARSSGPGGGYGYTF,TGCGCCCGCAGTTCCGGGCCCGGGGGGGGGTATGGCTACACCTTC
TRBV6-1,-,-,TRBJ1-5,CASSESHGNQPQHF,TGTGCCAGCAGTGAATCCCACGGTAATCAGCCCCAGCATTTT
TRBV24-1,-,TRBD2,TRBJ2-1,CATSHAGGPSEQFF,TGTGCCACCAGTCACGCGGGGGGGCCGAGTGAGCAGTTCTTC
TRBV18,-,TRBD1,TRBJ2-7,CASSPGQSYEQYF,TGTGCCAGCTCACCGGGACAGTCCTACGAGCAGTACTTC
TRBV15,-,-,TRBJ1-2,CATSPERAGYGYTF,TGTGCCACCAGCCCCGAGAGGGCAGGCTATGGCTACACCTTC
TRBV2,-,-,TRBJ1-3,CASSPNGNTIYF,TGTGCCAGCAGCCCCAATGGAAACACCATATATTTT
TRBV5-1,-,-,TRBJ2-7,CASSLGSPPYYEQYF,TGCGCCAGCAGCTTGGGTAGTCCCCCGTACTACGAGCAGTACTTC
TRBV6-5,-,TRBD1,TRBJ1-1,CASSTLTGGRAEAFF,TGTGCCAGCAGTACACTGACAGGGGGTAGGGCTGAAGCTTTCTTT
TRBV11-3,-,TRBD1,TRBJ2-3,CASSQIGTGTGRTDTQYF,TGTGCCAGCAGCCAAATAGGGACCGGGACAGGGCGTACCGATACGCAGTATTTT
TRBV19,once,-,TRBJ1-1,CAQGRMNTEAFF,TGTGCCCAGGGGCGGATGAACACTGAAGCTTTCTTT
TRBV30,-,-,TRBJ1-2,CAWSVKGVGGYTF,TGTGCCTGGAGTGTAAAAGGGGTGGGTGGCTACACCTTC
TRBV6-5,-,-,TRBJ1-6,CASRLIGIPNSPLHF,TGTGCCAGCAGATTAATCGGGATACCCAATTCACCCCTCCACTTT
TRBV10-3,-,-,TRBJ1-6,CAISESPEGWSNSPLHF,TGTGCCATCAGTGAGTCGCCCGAAGGTTGGAGTAATTCACCCCTCCACTTT
TRBV6-5,-,-,TRBJ2-7,CASSYSIGSSYEQYF,TGTGCCAGCAGTTACTCGATTGGGAGTTCCTACGAGCAGTACTTC
TRBV7-9,-,-,TRBJ1-2,CASSLSTWGHYGYTF,TGTGCCAGCAGCTTAAGTACATGGGGGCACTATGGCTACACCTTC
TRBV7-9,-,-,TRBJ2-5,CASSPPGTLISETQYF,TGTGCCAGCAGCCCTCCCGGGACTCTCATCTCCGAGACCCAGTACTTC
TRBV2,-,TRBD1,TRBJ2-1,CASPGTGDRNEQFF,TGTGCCAGCCCCGGGACAGGGGATAGGAATGAGCAGTTCTTC
TRBV5-5,-,-,TRBJ1-2,CASSFSGNYGYTF,TGTGCCAGCAGCTTTTCAGGGAACTATGGCTACACCTTC
TRBV5-6,-,-,TRBJ1-2,CASSFVETVLEEGYTF,TGTGCCAGCAGCTTCGTCGAAACAGTACTGGAGGAGGGCTACACCTTC
TRBV6-5,-,-,TRBJ1-2,CASSYSPDYNYGYTF,TGTGCCAGCAGTTACTCCCCCGACTACAACTATGGCTACACCTTC
TRBV2,-,-,TRBJ1-1,CASSVVYEAFF,TGTGCCAGCAGTGTAGTATATGAAGCTTTCTTT
TRBV19,-,TRBD1,TRBJ1-2,CASSIRDRGPYYGYTF,TGTGCCAGTAGTATAAGGGACAGGGGTCCCTACTATGGCTACACCTTC